Each of the 6 T cell receptor beta chains below was sequenced from the same sample in a study of shared clonotypes between healthy human individuals. The method was immunoSEQ multiplex PCR; TCRdb's version includes in-frame clones alone and lacks a portion of them. Among around 2.3 million clones listed, almost 96% were seen once. Sequences were obtained from naive CD4+ T cells sorted from blood. Documented subset: CD45RA+ positively selected. These receptors were taken from a man aged 18 to 30 in good health.

V usage is TRBV19 and J usage is TRBJ2-7; maybe TRBD2 (5 bases). The length of the CDR3 is 17 residues. V dropped 3 bases and J dropped 2 bases, with 20 bases sitting between them. Germline V gene sequence: CDR1 LNHDA, CDR2 SQIVND (reference sequence). CDR3 protein: CASSMKGVQGRAYEQYF. In DNA form, the CDR3 reads TGTGCCAGTAGTATGAAGGGTGTCCAAGGGAGAGCCTACGAGCAGTACTTC. The variable domain in full, completed from reference TRBV19 and TRBJ2-7, reads DGGITQSPKYLFRKEGQNVTLSCEQNLNHDAMYWYRQDPGQGLRLIYYSQIVNDFQKGDIAEGYSVSREKKESFPLTVTSAQKNPTAFYLCASSMKGVQGRAYEQYFGPGTRLTVT.

This clone was picked up one time. The chain carries TRBV4-1 and TRBJ2-1; TRBD2 agrees at 14 bases. This CDR3 spans 20 amino acids. J lost 2 bases, V lost 1 base, and 10 bases had no gene match. Germline V gene data show CDR1 as MGHRA and CDR2 as YSYEKL. The CDR3 region is CASSQGRPTSGGGAYNEQFF. DNA of the CDR3: TGCGCCAGCAGCCAAGGGAGACCGACTAGCGGGGGGGGAGCCTACAATGAGCAGTTCTTC.

This chain uses TRBV7-6 with TRBJ2-7; D is uncertain. With 1 base removed from V and 0 bases from J, the gap between germline ends came to 13 bases. This CDR3 is 16 amino acids long. Germline CDR1 is SGHVS and CDR2 is FNYEAQ. CDR3 region: CASSLGAKKDSYEQYF. In DNA, the CDR3 is TGTGCCAGCAGCTTAGGGGCCAAAAAGGACTCCTACGAGCAGTACTTC. Complete variable domain (other parts from reference TRBV7-6 and TRBJ2-7): GAGVSQSPRYKVTKRGQDVALRCDPISGHVSLYWYRQALGQGPEFLTYFNYEAQQDKSGLPNDRFSAERPEGSISTLTIQRTEQRDSAMYRCASSLGAKKDSYEQYFGPGTRLTVT.

The chain links TRBV10-3 to TRBJ2-3, with D possibly being TRBD2 (5 bases). V gave up 3 bases and J gave up 5 bases, with 12 bases separating them. This CDR3 has 14 amino acids. Looked up from germline, CDR1 is ENHRY and CDR2 is SYGVKD. CDR3 DNA: TGTGCCATCAGTGACTTCGGGGTTAAAGATACGCAGTATTTT. Translated: CAISDFGVKDTQYF.

The V and J genes are TRBV29-1 and TRBJ1-2, with 10 bases matching TRBD1. The J segment lost 7 bases and the V segment lost 5 bases, leaving 4 bases of the junction unmatched. Germline lookup yields CDR1 SQVTM and CDR2 ANQGSEA. The CDR3 has 12 residues. Here the CDR3 reads CSVRQGASGYTF. The CDR3 bases are TGCAGCGTTCGACAGGGGGCGTCTGGCTACACCTTC.

The chain recombines TRBV6-1 with TRBJ2-7; no firm D call. Deletions cut 10 bases from V and 7 bases from J, with 14 bases between. The germline V gene encodes CDR1 MNHNS and CDR2 SASEGT. CDR3 length: 11 residues. The CDR3 is CATRWVSEQYF. CDR3 bases: TGTGCCACGCGGTGGGTGAGTGAGCAGTACTTC.